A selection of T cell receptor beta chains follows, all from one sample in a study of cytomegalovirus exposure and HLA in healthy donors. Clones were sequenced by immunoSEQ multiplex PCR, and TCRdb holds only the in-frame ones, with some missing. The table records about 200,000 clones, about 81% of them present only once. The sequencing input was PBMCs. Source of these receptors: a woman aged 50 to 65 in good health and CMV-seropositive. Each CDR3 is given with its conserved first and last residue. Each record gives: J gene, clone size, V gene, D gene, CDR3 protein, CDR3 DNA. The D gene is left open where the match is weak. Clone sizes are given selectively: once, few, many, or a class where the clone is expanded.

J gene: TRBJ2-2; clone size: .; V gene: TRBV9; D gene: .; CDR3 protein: CASSVATGELFF; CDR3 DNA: TGTGCCAGCAGCGTAGCGACCGGGGAGCTGTTTTTT
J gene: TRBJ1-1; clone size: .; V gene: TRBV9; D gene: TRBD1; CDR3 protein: CASSLTGGRTEAFF; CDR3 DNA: TGTGCCAGCAGCCTAACAGGGGGCAGGACTGAAGCTTTCTTT
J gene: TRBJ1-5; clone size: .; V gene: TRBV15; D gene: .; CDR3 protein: CATSRERGGGNQPQHF; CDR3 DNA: TGTGCCACCAGCAGAGAGAGAGGGGGGGGCAATCAGCCCCAGCATTTT
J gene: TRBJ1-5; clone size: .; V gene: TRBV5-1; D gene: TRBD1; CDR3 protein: CASSLSGQDAQPQHF; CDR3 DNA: TGCGCCAGCAGCTTATCCGGACAGGACGCTCAGCCCCAGCATTTT
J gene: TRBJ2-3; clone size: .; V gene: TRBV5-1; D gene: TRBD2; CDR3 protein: CASSMQSLAGLGTDTQYF; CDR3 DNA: TGCGCCAGCAGCATGCAATCCCTAGCGGGGTTAGGCACAGATACGCAGTATTTT
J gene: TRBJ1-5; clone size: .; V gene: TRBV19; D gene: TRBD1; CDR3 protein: CASRRTGGNQPQHF; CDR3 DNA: TGTGCCAGTAGGAGGACAGGGGGCAATCAGCCCCAGCATTTT
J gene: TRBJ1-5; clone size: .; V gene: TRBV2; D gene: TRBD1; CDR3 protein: CASGGTGGNQPQHF; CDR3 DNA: TGTGCCAGCGGCGGGACAGGGGGAAACCAGCCCCAGCATTTT
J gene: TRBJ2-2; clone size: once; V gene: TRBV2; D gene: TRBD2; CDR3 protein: CASSGPSGSTSNTGELFF; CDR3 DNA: TGTGCCAGCAGTGGCCCTAGCGGGAGCACTTCGAACACCGGGGAGCTGTTTTTT
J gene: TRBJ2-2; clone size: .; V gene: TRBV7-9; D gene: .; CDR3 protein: CASSPQEELFF; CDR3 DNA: TGTGCCAGCAGCCCCCAGGAGGAGCTGTTTTTT
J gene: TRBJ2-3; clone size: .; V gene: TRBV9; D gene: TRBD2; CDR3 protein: CASSVEGEGLAGSDTQYF; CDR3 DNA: TGTGCCAGCAGCGTAGAAGGGGAGGGACTAGCTGGCTCAGATACGCAGTATTTT
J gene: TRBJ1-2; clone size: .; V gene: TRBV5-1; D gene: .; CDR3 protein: CASRSSPVENYGYTF; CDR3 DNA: TGCGCCAGCAGATCCTCCCCGGTTGAGAACTATGGCTACACCTTC